The 7 T cell receptor beta chains below come from one sample, sequenced in a study of cytomegalovirus exposure and HLA in healthy donors. 13 Jbeta primers and 60 Vbeta primers were used for the PCR. Only in-frame clones appear in the TCRdb table, and some are missing; sequencing was by immunoSEQ multiplex PCR. Among more than 140,000 clones listed, about 75% were seen once. Sequenced material: PBMCs. The origin of the receptors is a male donor in good health and CMV-seronegative.

This rearrangement joins TRBV7-2 to TRBJ2-1; the match to TRBD1 covers 9 bases. The CDR3 consists of 16 residues. V dropped 0 bases and J dropped 8; count of bases not matched to a gene: 8. Germline CDR1 is SGHTA and CDR2 is FQGNSA. The CDR3 coding sequence is TGTGCCAGCAGCTTAGCACCGGGACAGGGCCAGGATGAGCAGTTCTTC. Translated, it gives CASSLAPGQGQDEQFF.

The rearrangement links TRBV5-1 to TRBJ1-1, with 9 bases matching TRBD1. The CDR3 covers 16 residues. Trimming cost V 0 bases and J 11 bases; bases outside gene matches: 14. Germline values: CDR1 SGHRS, CDR2 YFSETQ. The CDR3 region is CASSLVGAGTGNRAFF. The CDR3 DNA sequence: TGCGCCAGCAGCTTGGTGGGAGCCGGGACAGGGAATCGGGCTTTCTTT.

This sequence joins TRBV5-5 and TRBJ2-5; 9 positions match TRBD1. The J call may be in error: the DNA end matches TRBJ2-7 better. The CDR3 loop spans 13 amino acids. Germline V gene lookup returns CDR1 SGHKS and CDR2 YYEKEE (reference sequence). CDR3 in amino acids: CASGTGQAYEQYF. CDR3 DNA sequence: TGTGCCAGCGGGACAGGGCAGGCCTACGAGCAGTACTTC.

This chain joins TRBV9 and TRBJ2-2; the match to TRBD1 covers 7 bases. Per the germline V gene, CDR1 is SGDLS and CDR2 is YYNGEE. The length of the CDR3 is 16 residues. V lost 5 bases to trimming and J lost 2 bases; unmatched junction nucleotides: 9. CDR3 residues: CASSLPGGYNTGELFF. The CDR3 coding sequence is TGTGCCAGCAGTCTCCCAGGGGGATATAACACCGGGGAGCTGTTTTTT.

The chain employs TRBV30 and TRBJ1-1; D unresolved. Trimming took 6 bases from V and 4 from J, leaving 12 bases between them. This CDR3 is 12 amino acids long. Germline-derived CDR1 and CDR2 are GTSNPN and SVGIG (reference sequence). Here the CDR3 DNA reads TGTGCCTGCGCACGTGGGCTCACTGAAGCTTTCTTT. This gives the protein CACARGLTEAFF.

The chain recombines TRBV19 with TRBJ2-1; TRBD2 aligns across 7 bases. The germline gives CDR1 LNHDA, CDR2 SQIVND (reference sequence). The CDR3 has 13 amino acids. V trimming: 0 bases; J trimming: 10 bases; junction bases outside the gene matches: 3. CDR3 DNA sequence: TGTGCCAGTAGTATAGATAGTAGCGGGGAGCAGTTCTTC. It specifies CASSIDSSGEQFF.

The chain couples TRBV19 to TRBJ2-1, with TRBD2 matching 7 bases. CDR1 LNHDA and CDR2 SQIVND come from the germline V gene (reference sequence). V gave up 7 bases and J gave up 7 bases; unmatched junction bases: 13. The CDR3 is made up of 15 amino acids. CDR3 coding DNA: TGTGCCAGTACTTTTGCGGGGACTACTAATAATGAGCAGTTCTTC. Residues: CASTFAGTTNNEQFF.